This T cell receptor beta chain was recorded in a study of CD8+CD57+ T cells in acquired aplastic anemia. Sequencing involved patients with CD8+CD57+ cell expansion previously shown by flow cytometry. Genomic DNA provided the template from which TCR beta VDJ and CDR3 profiles were obtained. TCRdb used MiXCR to reprocess the reads, holding one entry per CDR3 protein. The sample contains 95,000 to 150,000 distinct CDR3 sequences, about 50% of which appear only once. The CDR3 consists of 15 residues. The germline V gene has CDR1 MGHDK and CDR2 SYGVNS. The trim removed 1 base at V and 7 bases at J, leaving 6 bases unmatched.

This clonotype originated in a human donor with aplastic anemia. The sequencing input was sorted CD4+, CD8+, or CD8+CD57+ T cells (not recorded which) from PBMCs. V gene TRBV25-1 combines with J gene TRBJ2-1; 8 bases are shared with TRBD1. In DNA, the CDR3 is TGTGCCAGCAGTGAATTGCAGGGGGCTGGGAATGAGCAGTTCTTC. It is translated as CASSELQGAGNEQFF.